These T cell receptor beta chains were read from a single sample in a study of low-dose radiotherapy and immunotherapy resistance in tumors. In TCRdb, the reads were re-called with MiXCR into one record per CDR3 protein. The sample has tens of thousands of distinct CDR3 sequences, approximately 17% seen once. Material: PBMCs, obtained before treatment. The receptors come from a male donor with prostate cancer. Both conserved end residues are part of each CDR3. Each record gives: J gene, V gene, CDR3 protein.

>TRBJ2-7|TRBV7-3
CASSPGSPETEQYF
>TRBJ1-5|TRBV4-1
CASSQDIGQPQHF
>TRBJ2-5|TRBV18
CASSPPPRTSGRETQYF
>TRBJ2-3|TRBV6-4
CASGQGRGDTQYF
>TRBJ1-2|TRBV10-3
CAISESDRASGYTF
>TRBJ2-3|TRBV6-1
CASSNSFGDTQYF
>TRBJ2-7|TRBV18
CASSPLEGDRGEQYF
>TRBJ1-2|TRBV7-2
CASSLYYGYTF
>TRBJ2-2|TRBV7-2
CASSSSTGFTGELFF
>TRBJ2-7|TRBV6-6
CASRFTGVEQYF
>TRBJ2-2|TRBV5-1
CASSPDRGSSGELFF
>TRBJ1-4|TRBV27
CASSFWQGANEKLFF
>TRBJ2-2|TRBV24-1
CATSALGTGLAGELFF
>TRBJ2-5|TRBV20-1
CSASGWREDIETQYF
>TRBJ2-7|TRBV27
CASSFQRYEQYF
>TRBJ1-5|TRBV25-1
CASIELREYFYVRGQPQHF
>TRBJ2-3|TRBV12-3/TRBV12-4
CASSRGREGPDTQYF
>TRBJ2-5|TRBV6-6
CASSRGSAGGTQYF
>TRBJ1-1|TRBV29-1
CSTAWGGSTEAFF
>TRBJ2-1|TRBV6-5
CASSYGSGRARNEQFF
>TRBJ2-3|TRBV7-2
CASSATSSGTQYF
>TRBJ2-2|TRBV11-2
CASRATSGRNTGELFF
>TRBJ2-3|TRBV20-1
CSAIRGLAGTDTQYF
>TRBJ1-5|TRBV30
CAWSVHQPQHF
>TRBJ2-4|TRBV20-1
CSADTLAKNIQYF
>TRBJ2-5|TRBV3-1
CASNTQGGETQYF
>TRBJ1-2|TRBV13
CASSLFSGYTF
>TRBJ2-3|TRBV6-1
CASRITGGQYF
>TRBJ1-5|TRBV6-2/TRBV6-3
CASRQGGPQHF
>TRBJ1-5|TRBV6-2/TRBV6-3
CASRPLQVNQPQHF
>TRBJ2-1|TRBV20-1
CSAKGQKVNNEQFF
>TRBJ2-5|TRBV11-2
CASSSGSGGAETQYF
>TRBJ1-4|TRBV29-1
CSVEVARGGRTNEKLFF
>TRBJ1-6|TRBV5-6
CASSPWVPRANSPLHF
>TRBJ2-7|TRBV7-8
CASSLASGQNSYSYEQYF
>TRBJ1-6|TRBV18
CASSEQNSPLHF
>TRBJ2-1|TRBV5-1
CASSQTTTSYNEQFF
>TRBJ2-3|TRBV20-1
CSAVASDTQYF
>TRBJ2-1|TRBV3-1
CASSQDGRAVEQFF
>TRBJ1-2|TRBV21-1
CASSLPEAREGYTF
>TRBJ2-1|TRBV12-5
CASGFILAGANEQFF
>TRBJ2-1|TRBV7-6
CASSLEGLVGEQFF
>TRBJ1-1|TRBV30
CAWRGAMWTEAFF
>TRBJ2-2|TRBV9
CASSVGLVHTGELFFF
>TRBJ2-1|TRBV6-2/TRBV6-3
CASTLGLAGGSSYNEQFF
>TRBJ2-1|TRBV20-1
CSARDETVIVWVEQFF
>TRBJ1-2|TRBV3-1
CASSQAGFVYTF
>TRBJ2-1|TRBV3-1
CASSQGLYNEQFF
>TRBJ2-7|TRBV20-1
CSAKQGYEQYF
>TRBJ2-7|TRBV5-4
CASSWDVGGAYEQYF
>TRBJ2-3|TRBV7-9
CASSLTGTSGRMADTQYF
>TRBJ1-6|TRBV12-3/TRBV12-4
CASSAGGRGVSYNSPLHF
>TRBJ2-5|TRBV10-3
CAISGSAETQYF
>TRBJ2-2|TRBV19
CASSILAGGLLTGTGELFF
>TRBJ2-7|TRBV28
CASSFGGRATYEQYF
>TRBJ2-5|TRBV5-1
CASSSGQVQETQYF
>TRBJ2-7|TRBV11-2
CASTGTSGGAYEQYF
>TRBJ1-4|TRBV6-5
CASSSLSGKLFF
>TRBJ2-1|TRBV6-2/TRBV6-3
CASRRAGWMGNEQFF